This T cell receptor beta chain originates from a study of cytomegalovirus exposure and HLA in healthy donors (dated by TCRdb to 2016 to 2017). About the investigation overall: According to an earlier analysis of 587 of the donors, 200 million or so T cells yielded 95 million to 140 million unique TCR beta sequences and about 280 Gb of sequence data. The study aimed to test whether signatures of past pathogen exposure could be identified by cataloging public T cell receptors. A later analysis re-analyzed previously published TCR beta repertoires from hundreds of donors and added high-resolution HLA genotyping to study TCR occurrence patterns. High-throughput TCR immunosequencing, statistical association of individual TCRs with disease status, and machine learning were combined to predict cytomegalovirus infection status. Donor age, sex, ethnicity and CMV serostatus were compiled alongside the repertoire data. Across approximately 420 genotyped donors of the cohort, an average of roughly 250,000 unique TCR beta nucleotide sequences per donor were sequenced, and around 20% of those sequences were non-productive. The study profiled the T cell repertoires of more than 500 subjects by immunosequencing and related them to cytomegalovirus serostatus. About 300 gigabases of sequencing data and roughly 80 million unique TCR sequences made up an early release that covered approximately 700 HLA-typed donors. Four or five DR-DQ haplotypes were treated as single units for association and clustering because of strong linkage in the cohort. An earlier analysis of 587 of the donors used high-throughput TCR beta sequencing to judge whether each TCR beta V gene segment behaved as functional or pseudogenic. Of the 300 to 500 genotyped donors, roughly 76% were placed in the genetic ancestry cluster associated with self-reported Caucasian donors. Typing coverage differed by locus: A, B, C, DRB1 and DQB1 were typed in roughly 629-630 donors, DQA1 in 522, DPA1 in 600 to 610, and DPB1 in 450 to 490. Both class I and class II loci were covered by HLA typing, at four-digit resolution. In a later genetic analysis, genome-wide SNP genotypes for about three fifths of the roughly 670 donors were used, and that subset was treated as a discovery cohort. Every repertoire in the discovery cohort had been generated on one and the same sequencing platform. Rather than drawing on any new phenotypic data, the later analysis identified candidate immune exposures from TCR beta sequences and the way those sequences occurred across donors. Besides the first cohort of about 730 subjects, a separate validation cohort made up of some 110 different subjects was used.

V is trimmed back by 2 bases and J by 5 bases, and the junction contains 13 bases that no gene match accounts for. Reading the germline V gene gives CDR1 MDHEN and CDR2 SYDVKM. Inclusive of the bounding cysteine and phenylalanine, the CDR3 is 17 residues long. The kept DNA is CDR3 alone, 51 bases in frame from the first base. Libraries were built with the immunoSEQ multiplex PCR assay. A mixture of 60 forward primers for TCR Vbeta segments and 13 reverse primers for TCR Jbeta segments was used in the multiplex PCR. The CDR3 region of rearranged TCR beta genes was amplified from genomic DNA by a multiplex PCR assay. On the Illumina HiSeq System, the amplified TCR beta libraries were sequenced as 87-base-pair reads. The authors' pipeline ran thus. A later analysis tallied about 77 million unique TCR beta chains across the 666 repertoires, and some 12 million of those chains were shared by two or more donors. Raw reads were error-corrected and collapsed into unique sequences by a nearest-neighbor algorithm in which closely related sequences were merged to remove PCR and sequencing errors. CDR3 sequences were aligned to IMGT reference sequences to assign V, D and J gene segments. For a sequence to be retained, at least a six-nucleotide match to both a V gene segment and a J gene segment was required. Rearrangements were classified as productive when the CDR3 lacked stop codons and remained in frame with V and J, and all other rearrangements were classified as non-productive. Following IMGT convention, CDR3 was defined as the stretch from the second conserved V-encoded cysteine up to the conserved J-encoded phenylalanine. The earlier analysis of approximately 500 of the donors excluded sequences that lacked an unambiguous match to a single V gene segment. In an earlier analysis of some 590 of the donors, a V segment was called functional when productive rearrangements were above 56.7%, and segregating when the standard deviation between donors exceeded 5%. A statistical classification framework was developed to diagnose cytomegalovirus status using the catalog of TCR beta chain sequences. In a later analysis, TCR nucleotide sequences were compared against IMGT/GENE-DB human TR gene sequences so that V and J genes could be assigned. Using the TCRdist pipeline, a later analysis assigned CDR3 sequences along with most-parsimonious VDJ recombination scenarios. In a later analysis, every TCR beta chain was defined by the combination of its CDR3 amino acid sequence and its V-gene family, and reads without a unique V-gene family were dropped. In a later analysis, 450 to 600 highly shared, low-generation-probability nucleotide sequences were removed to address suspected cross-contamination and a sequencing artifact. A later analysis calculated a clonal expansion index for each public chain from normalized within-repertoire ranks of inferred template counts. Generation probabilities in a later analysis came from a VDJ recombination model fitted to out-of-frame rearrangements, and those results were checked against IGoR. In a later analysis, hypergeometric tests were used to score TCR-TCR, TCR-HLA and TCR-CMV co-occurrence, with a repertoire-size bias correction applied to TCR pairs. To estimate false discovery rates, a later analysis permuted the HLA or CMV assignments 20 times. In a later analysis, co-occurring TCRs were grouped with DBSCAN, and TCRdist sequence similarity was added when clustering was performed within HLA-allele-positive subsets. Repertoires with fewer than 30,000 or more than 120,000 public chains were left out of co-occurrence clustering, as were about five repertoires with anomalous nucleotide sharing. TCRdb stores this immuneACCESS table with in-frame sequences only. Part of the clones is absent; in the studies checked, under half of the shortfall reflects unresolved V genes, and no reason is known for the rest. That table supplies the V and J calls and clone size; D and trimming were determined from the DNA. This sample comprises 90,000 to 120,000 clones, around 80% of them detected only once. The top ten clones comprise roughly 1.7% of the sample.

This clone has only a few counts. The antigen it recognizes is unknown. Base qualities are missing; no much larger clone stands one base away. The cohort consisted of 650 to 700 healthy bone marrow donors. All cohort members were sampled while nominally healthy, although unrecorded immune exposures were likely present. The donor was CMV seronegative and belonged to the group of approximately 320 seronegative cohort members. A peripheral blood sample was collected from each donor, and TCR beta sequencing was performed on peripheral blood mononuclear cells. The Qiagen DNeasy Blood Extraction Kit was used to extract genomic DNA from the blood cell samples. Paper-wide results and their limitations: Most TCR sequences were observed very rarely across donors, whereas some public TCRs were present in many individuals. Because HLA typing was missing for some donors at each locus, association tests included only the typed subset. A later genetic analysis reported fewer N-insertions in productive TCRs among donors in an Asian-associated ancestry cluster than the 666-donor mean. A later analysis associated 17,000 or so TCR beta sequences with specific HLA alleles at a false discovery rate of 0.05. A total of about 180 TCR beta chains were listed by the study as associated with cytomegalovirus. An earlier analysis of around 600 of the donors showed that most TCR beta V segments appeared in productive rearrangements either about 90% or about 30% of the time, which broadly matched IMGT annotations. Compared with equally common non-associated chains, HLA-associated TCR beta chains in a later analysis were more clonally expanded and had lower generation probabilities. A further reported finding was that TCR beta sequences accurately predicted the HLA-A and HLA-B alleles for most subjects in the first cohort. A few of the identified cytomegalovirus-associated TCR beta chains were confirmed in vitro to be specific for cytomegalovirus antigens. Because counts were too low, some 16 rarely observed V segments, including chromosome 9 orphons, were excluded from the earlier analysis of about 500 of the donors. Linkage disequilibrium might explain the correlated functional status among segregating V segments, but an unknown experimental factor could not be excluded. Because the 87-base-pair reads could not distinguish some IMGT-functional V segments, including TRBV6-2 and TRBV6-3, those segments were excluded. The only immune exposure information available for the cohort was CMV serostatus. According to a later analysis, parvovirus B19, influenza, CMV and Epstein-Barr virus appeared linked to several top co-occurrence clusters. In this cohort, only TCR beta chains were sequenced, and detectable features were limited by the absence of alpha or paired-chain data. The presence/absence analyses assumed that sequencing depth was roughly uniform across donors, and that assumption may not be true. Most CMV-associated TCR beta chains appeared to be HLA-restricted in a later analysis, and the HLA associations seemed to be driven largely by CMV exposure. Cytomegalovirus status was reported to be diagnosed by the classifier with high specificity and sensitivity in both the original and validation cohorts. According to the authors, the approach could potentially be generalized to other disease states and immunological phenotypes. Assigning TCR associations to individual alleles was difficult when HLA alleles, especially DR and DQ, strongly co-occurred. The sequencing pipeline was judged likely to have produced a cluster of highly shared sequence variants as a technical artifact. An association between a missense DCLRE1C variant and V-gene and J-gene trimming of TCR beta chains was found in a later genetic analysis and replicated in an independent cohort. According to a later analysis, TCR association rates differed among HLA loci, with DRB1 alleles showing the most associated TCRs and HLA-C alleles showing the fewest.

The sequence came from a woman in her 40s in good health and CMV-seronegative. The sequenced sample consisted of PBMCs. The chain is made from TRBV28 and TRBJ2-7; TRBD2 aligns with 9 central bases. The DNA sequence follows: TGTGCCAGCAGTTTAACTAGCGGGCCCGCCCGGCAAGACGAGCAGTACTTC. It is translated as CASSLTSGPARQDEQYF.